A selection of T cell receptor beta chains follows, all from one sample in a study of technical replicates of blood from a handful of donors. Only in-frame clones appear in the TCRdb table, and some are missing; sequencing was by immunoSEQ multiplex PCR. The sample has 74,000 or so clones; around 96% are singletons. The sequenced material came from T cells isolated from PBMCs. These receptor sequences come from a human donor in good health. Each CDR3 is given with its conserved first and last residue. A D gene is named only where the DNA matches it firmly. Rows give clone size only sometimes, using once, few, many, or a class for an expanded clone.

j_call v_call clone_size d_call cdr3_nt cdr3_aa
TRBJ2-7 TRBV19 . TRBD1 TGTGCCAGTAGTATTGAGTATCCCGGGACAGCCTACGAGCAGTACTTC CASSIEYPGTAYEQYF
TRBJ2-1 TRBV10-3 . . TGTGCCACCCTCGGGAGCAATGAGCAGTTCTTC CATLGSNEQFF
TRBJ1-5 TRBV9 . . TGTGCCAGCAGCGTTTCAGGATCTAGCAATCAGCCCCAGCATTTT CASSVSGSSNQPQHF
TRBJ1-5 TRBV5-1 . . TGCGCCAGCAGCTTGGCAGAGGGTCAGCCCCAGCATTTT CASSLAEGQPQHF
TRBJ2-1 TRBV9 . TRBD2 TGTGCCAGCAGCTCATCCGCGGGGGGTATACACAATGAGCAGTTCTTC CASSSSAGGIHNEQFF
TRBJ2-7 TRBV9 . TRBD2 TGTGCCAGCAGCCACCCTCGAAACCGGGACTACTCCTACGAGCAGTACTTC CASSHPRNRDYSYEQYF
TRBJ2-7 TRBV6-5 . . TGTGCCAGCAGTTACGCGTACGAGCAGTACTTC CASSYAYEQYF
TRBJ1-4 TRBV2 . TRBD1 TGTGCCGGACACCGGGACAGGGAAAAACTGTTTTTT CAGHRDREKLFF
TRBJ2-1 TRBV12-5 . . TGTGCTAGTGGTATCAACTTAGGGAGAAATGAGCAGTTCTTC CASGINLGRNEQFF
TRBJ2-1 TRBV14 once TRBD2 TGTGCCAGCAGCCAACGTACTAGCGGGAGGGTGGATGAGCAGTTCTTC CASSQRTSGRVDEQFF
TRBJ2-1 TRBV4-1 . TRBD2 TGCGCCAGCAGCCCTTGGACTAGCGGGAGGACACACCTCTACAATGAGCAGTTCTTC CASSPWTSGRTHLYNEQFF
TRBJ1-1 TRBV18 few . TGTGCCAGCTCACCCCAGGGGTTAGGGACTGAAGCTTTCTTT CASSPQGLGTEAFF
TRBJ1-2 TRBV28 . . TGTGCCAGCAGTCGATCGGGTAGGGGTACGCAGATCTACACCTTC CASSRSGRGTQIYTF
TRBJ1-2 TRBV7-9 . . TGTGCCAGCAGCTTAGCTACAGAGACTAACTATGGCTACACCTTC CASSLATETNYGYTF
TRBJ1-3 TRBV7-3 . . TGTGCCAGCAGCTTAGGGCCTGGAAACACCATATATTTT CASSLGPGNTIYF
TRBJ2-1 TRBV9 few . TGTGCCAGCAGCGTAGACAGTGAGCAGTTCTTC CASSVDSEQFF
TRBJ2-7 TRBV27 . . TGTGCCAGCGTGAGTAGCGGCTCCTACGAGCAGTACTTC CASVSSGSYEQYF
TRBJ2-1 TRBV5-1 . TRBD2 TGCGCCAGCAGCTGGACTAGCGGGTTGTACAATGAGCAGTTCTTC CASSWTSGLYNEQFF
TRBJ2-5 TRBV9 . . TGTGCCAGCAGCGTAGATGGACAGTTGGCCCAGTACTTC CASSVDGQLAQYF
TRBJ2-7 TRBV18 . . TGTGCCAGCTCACCACTTGGACTTAGTGGCTACGAGCAGTACTTC CASSPLGLSGYEQYF
TRBJ1-2 TRBV5-1 . TRBD1 TGCGCCAGCAGCCCAGGGACAGGGGGCAGTGGCTACACCTTC CASSPGTGGSGYTF
TRBJ2-3 TRBV7-3 . . TGTGCCAGCAGTTCCGGGTCTAGACCAGATACGCAGTATTTT CASSSGSRPDTQYF
TRBJ2-1 TRBV27 . . TGTGCCAGCAGTCCCCTCGGCGGTCCCAATGAGCAGTTCTTC CASSPLGGPNEQFF
TRBJ1-1 TRBV7-2 . . TGTGCCAGCTTTGTGGGGCGGAACACTGAAGCTTTCTTT CASFVGRNTEAFF
TRBJ2-1 TRBV7-2 . TRBD2 TGTGCCAGCAGTCCCTTAAGCGGGAGGGCCCCTAATGAGCAGTTCTTC CASSPLSGRAPNEQFF
TRBJ2-7 TRBV5-1 . TRBD2 TGCGCCAGCAGCTTGCTAGGTTCTAGCGGGAGGCCCATCCACGAGCAGTACTTC CASSLLGSSGRPIHEQYF
TRBJ2-5 TRBV2 . . TGTGCCAGATCGACAGAGAACCAAGAGACCCAGTACTTC CARSTENQETQYF
TRBJ2-5 TRBV13 once TRBD1 TGTGCCAGCAGCAGCTCGAGGGCCGACAGGGGGGAGACCCAGTACTTC CASSSSRADRGETQYF
TRBJ1-5 TRBV28 . . TGTGCCAGCAAGGTGGGGGGGAGCAATCAGCCCCAGCATTTT CASKVGGSNQPQHF
TRBJ2-5 TRBV10-3 . . TGTGCCATCAGTGAGTCAAGGGACGGGGGGACCCAGTACTTC CAISESRDGGTQYF
TRBJ1-1 TRBV2 few . TGTGCCAGCATGAGACAGATGAACACTGAAGCTTTCTTT CASMRQMNTEAFF
TRBJ1-5 TRBV5-8 . . TGTGCCAGCAGCTTGAGGGGCAGAGGCAATCAGCCCCAGCATTTT CASSLRGRGNQPQHF
TRBJ2-7 TRBV6-5 . . TGTGCCAGCAGCAGGGACTCCACCTACGAGCAGTACTTC CASSRDSTYEQYF
TRBJ2-7 TRBV30 . . TGTGCCTGGGAGACAACGGGGAAAAACGAGCAGTACTTC CAWETTGKNEQYF
TRBJ1-1 TRBV7-3 . TRBD1 TGTGCCAGCAGCCTTTGGACAGGGACTGAAGCTTTCTTT CASSLWTGTEAFF
TRBJ2-1 TRBV7-9 . . TGTGCCAGCAGCTTAAACTCTTACAATGAGCAGTTCTTC CASSLNSYNEQFF
TRBJ2-3 TRBV20-1 . . TGCAGTGCCAAGCACGGGTCAACGCAGTATTTT CSAKHGSTQYF
TRBJ1-5 TRBV6-1 . . TGTGCCAGCAGTGAAGCGCTATTTCAGCCCCAGCATTTT CASSEALFQPQHF
TRBJ2-5 TRBV9 . . TGTGCCAGCAGCGTAGAATGGGACACCAGAGGACAAGAGACCCAGTACTTC CASSVEWDTRGQETQYF
TRBJ2-2 TRBV27 once TRBD1 TGTGCCAGCAGTTTGGCAGGGGGCACCGGGGAGCTGTTTTTT CASSLAGGTGELFF
TRBJ1-1 TRBV7-9 . . TGTGCCAGCAGCTCCCGGGACATTCGCACTGAAGCTTTCTTT CASSSRDIRTEAFF
TRBJ1-1 TRBV5-1 . . TGCGCCAGCAGGAGGGATTTGAACACTGAAGCTTTCTTT CASRRDLNTEAFF